This is a list of T cell receptor beta chains from one sample in a study of shared clonotypes between healthy human individuals. Only in-frame clones appear in the TCRdb table, and some are missing; sequencing was by immunoSEQ multiplex PCR. The table has about 490,000 clones, around 73% seen once. Specimen: PBMCs. The receptors were gathered from a woman between 35 and 50 years old in good health. Some clones in this sample may be carry-over from other donors' samples. CDR3s include the opening cysteine and the closing phenylalanine or tryptophan. A D gene is named only where the DNA matches it firmly. Where a row states a size, it is once, few, many or the class of an expanded clone; other rows omit it.

d_gene: NA
v_gene: TRBV30
j_gene: TRBJ1-4
abundance: once
CDR3nt: TGTGCCTGGGGGGGTTTCGGAGCAACTAATGAAAAACTGTTTTTT
CDR3aa: CAWGGFGATNEKLFF

d_gene: NA
v_gene: TRBV4-3
j_gene: TRBJ1-4
abundance: NA
CDR3nt: TGCGCCAGCAGCCGGGCGGACAACGATGAAAAACTGTTTTTT
CDR3aa: CASSRADNDEKLFF

d_gene: NA
v_gene: TRBV27
j_gene: TRBJ1-5
abundance: NA
CDR3nt: TGTGCCAGCAGCCCCGGGCAGGGCAATCAGCCCCAGCATTTT
CDR3aa: CASSPGQGNQPQHF

d_gene: NA
v_gene: TRBV7-2
j_gene: TRBJ1-5
abundance: NA
CDR3nt: TGTGCCAGCAGCGCCGGAGGGGGGCGTTACAATCAGCCCCAGCATTTT
CDR3aa: CASSAGGGRYNQPQHF

d_gene: NA
v_gene: TRBV29-1
j_gene: TRBJ2-7
abundance: once
CDR3nt: TGCAGCGTTGGCCGAACAGGGAGCTACGAGCAGTACTTC
CDR3aa: CSVGRTGSYEQYF

d_gene: TRBD2
v_gene: TRBV7-9
j_gene: TRBJ2-1
abundance: NA
CDR3nt: TGTGCCAGCAGCCACGCGGGAGTTACAAACAATGAGCAGTTCTTC
CDR3aa: CASSHAGVTNNEQFF

d_gene: TRBD2
v_gene: TRBV15
j_gene: TRBJ2-7
abundance: NA
CDR3nt: TGTGCCACCAGCACCGGGACTAGCTACTACGAGCAGTACTTC
CDR3aa: CATSTGTSYYEQYF

d_gene: TRBD2
v_gene: TRBV9
j_gene: TRBJ2-7
abundance: NA
CDR3nt: TGTGCCAGCAGCGTAGGGACTAGCGGTCCCGAGCAGTACTTC
CDR3aa: CASSVGTSGPEQYF

d_gene: NA
v_gene: TRBV11-2
j_gene: TRBJ2-7
abundance: NA
CDR3nt: TGTGCCAGCAGCTTAGGGGCTACCCAGGGGTACGAGCAGTACTTC
CDR3aa: CASSLGATQGYEQYF

d_gene: TRBD1
v_gene: TRBV5-6
j_gene: TRBJ2-6
abundance: NA
CDR3nt: TGTGCCAGCAGCAGGGGGACAGGACGCTCTGGGGCCAACGTCCTGACTTTC
CDR3aa: CASSRGTGRSGANVLTF

d_gene: NA
v_gene: TRBV7-6
j_gene: TRBJ1-1
abundance: NA
CDR3nt: TGTGCCAGCAGCTTCGGGGGGAGCACTGAAGCTTTCTTT
CDR3aa: CASSFGGSTEAFF

d_gene: NA
v_gene: TRBV19
j_gene: TRBJ2-1
abundance: NA
CDR3nt: TGTGCCAGTAGTATTCTCCGGGGGAGCTCCTACAATGAGCAGTTCTTC
CDR3aa: CASSILRGSSYNEQFF

d_gene: NA
v_gene: TRBV10-3
j_gene: TRBJ1-1
abundance: NA
CDR3nt: TGTGCCATCAGTGACACAGAGAACACTGAAGCTTTCTTT
CDR3aa: CAISDTENTEAFF

d_gene: TRBD2
v_gene: TRBV29-1
j_gene: TRBJ2-3
abundance: NA
CDR3nt: TGCAGCGTTGAGACGGGCGGGAGGGCCGGAGATACGCAGTATTTT
CDR3aa: CSVETGGRAGDTQYF

d_gene: TRBD2
v_gene: TRBV7-8
j_gene: TRBJ2-3
abundance: NA
CDR3nt: TGTGCCAGCAGCTTAGGGCTAGCGGGACGCACAGATACGCAGTATTTT
CDR3aa: CASSLGLAGRTDTQYF

d_gene: TRBD2
v_gene: TRBV19
j_gene: TRBJ2-1
abundance: few
CDR3nt: TGTGCCAGTAGTATGGGGACTAGCGGAGATGAGCAGTTCTTC
CDR3aa: CASSMGTSGDEQFF

d_gene: NA
v_gene: TRBV28
j_gene: TRBJ2-7
abundance: NA
CDR3nt: TGTGCCAGCCGGGTGGGGGTCTCCTACGAGCAGTACTTC
CDR3aa: CASRVGVSYEQYF

d_gene: NA
v_gene: TRBV28
j_gene: TRBJ1-4
abundance: once
CDR3nt: TGTGCCAGCAGTTTGCAGTTTCCAACTAATGAAAAACTGTTTTTT
CDR3aa: CASSLQFPTNEKLFF

d_gene: NA
v_gene: TRBV11-2
j_gene: TRBJ2-5
abundance: NA
CDR3nt: TGTGCCAGCAGCTCCCTAGAGACCCAGTACTTC
CDR3aa: CASSSLETQYF

d_gene: NA
v_gene: TRBV18
j_gene: TRBJ2-3
abundance: many
CDR3nt: TGTGCCAGCTCACCCCGGGACATAGAGGAGGATACGCAGTATTTT
CDR3aa: CASSPRDIEEDTQYF

d_gene: NA
v_gene: TRBV7-9
j_gene: TRBJ1-1
abundance: NA
CDR3nt: TGTGCCAGCAGCTCCGAGGGGGGCGCTGAAGCTTTCTTT
CDR3aa: CASSSEGGAEAFF

d_gene: TRBD1
v_gene: TRBV6-6
j_gene: TRBJ2-5
abundance: once
CDR3nt: TGTGCCAGCAGCGGACAGGGGACGGAGACCCAGTACTTC
CDR3aa: CASSGQGTETQYF

d_gene: NA
v_gene: TRBV5-6
j_gene: TRBJ2-1
abundance: NA
CDR3nt: TGTGCCAGCAGCAGAACCGGATGCAATGAGCAGTTCTTC
CDR3aa: CASSRTGCNEQFF

d_gene: NA
v_gene: TRBV6-4
j_gene: TRBJ2-3
abundance: NA
CDR3nt: TGTGCCAGCAGTCCAGCGGAGGGGGGGGGAGATACGCAGTATTTT
CDR3aa: CASSPAEGGGDTQYF

d_gene: NA
v_gene: TRBV5-4
j_gene: TRBJ1-4
abundance: NA
CDR3nt: TGTGCCAGCAGCCCCTCTGAAACATATTTAAGGAGAAATGAAAAACTGTTTTTT
CDR3aa: CASSPSETYLRRNEKLFF

d_gene: TRBD1
v_gene: TRBV2
j_gene: TRBJ2-7
abundance: NA
CDR3nt: TGTGCCAGAGATGGGACAGGGAGTCCCTACGAGCAGTACTTC
CDR3aa: CARDGTGSPYEQYF